These 13 T cell receptor beta chains share one sample of origin, sequenced in a study of T cell changes during pregnancy in multiple sclerosis. The method was immunoSEQ multiplex PCR; TCRdb's version includes in-frame clones alone and lacks a portion of them. The sample holds about 73,000 clones, about nine tenths seen once. This specimen consisted of peripheral blood, obtained after pregnancy. These receptors originate from a female donor in good health, enrolled as a control in a pregnancy study.

This clone appeared once. The genes are TRBV9 and TRBJ2-3; 11 positions agree with TRBD1. Germline lookup yields CDR1 SGDLS and CDR2 YYNGEE. V shed 0 bases, J shed 4 bases, and the junction held 7 bases outside the gene matches. The CDR3 spans 17 residues. The CDR3 spells CASSVALRTGGADTQYF. The CDR3 DNA sequence: TGTGCCAGCAGCGTAGCGTTGCGGACAGGGGGCGCAGATACGCAGTATTTT.

The J gene is TRBJ1-1, the V gene TRBV30, with D possibly being TRBD1 (6 bases). The CDR3 has 14 amino acids. The V gene lost 7 bases and the J gene lost 5 bases, with 20 bases spanning the gap. The germline V gene has CDR1 GTSNPN and CDR2 SVGIG (reference sequence). In DNA form, the CDR3 reads TGTGCCTACACACCAGTACAGGGAAGGACTGAAGCTTTCTTT. Protein sequence: CAYTPVQGRTEAFF. Variable domain in full (rest from reference TRBV30 and TRBJ1-1): SQTIHQWPATLVQPVGSPLSLECTVEGTSNPNLYWYRQAAGRGLQLLFYSVGIGQISSEVPQNLSASRPQDRQFILSSKKLLLSDSGFYLCAYTPVQGRTEAFFGQGTRLTVV.

The rearrangement uses TRBV15 and TRBJ2-7, with D perhaps matching TRBD2 (5 bases). Germline V CDR1 and CDR2: LNHNV, YYDKDF (reference sequence). The CDR3 runs 14 residues. Trimming cost V 0 bases and J 0 bases, with 6 bases left between them. The CDR3 is CATSRELASYEQYF. In DNA form, the CDR3 reads TGTGCCACCAGCAGAGAGCTAGCCTCCTACGAGCAGTACTTC.

The chain is built from TRBV4-1 and TRBJ2-7; the match to TRBD2 covers 11 bases. The CDR3 runs 15 residues. The ends lost 6 bases at V and 2 bases at J; junction bases unmatched: 6. The germline gives CDR1 MGHRA, CDR2 YSYEKL. The DNA of the CDR3 is TGCGCCAGCAGGAAAGAGACTAGCGGGACCTACGAGCAGTACTTC. As protein: CASRKETSGTYEQYF.

This CDR3 is CASSQDNGGGYTF. CDR3 DNA: TGCGCCAGCAGCCAAGATAATGGGGGGGGCTACACCTTC. This chain uses TRBV4-1 with TRBJ1-2; tentatively, D is TRBD1 (5 bases). V lost 0 bases and J lost 8, with 10 bases in between. Germline CDR1 MGHRA, CDR2 YSYEKL. This CDR3 comprises 13 residues.

CDR3 amino acids: CASGPGHRGNTIYF. Written as DNA, the CDR3 is TGTGCCAGCGGCCCGGGACACCGAGGAAACACCATATATTTT. The rearrangement links TRBV25-1 to TRBJ1-3; D perhaps matches TRBD1 (6 bases). From germline, CDR1 is MGHDK and CDR2 SYGVNS. This CDR3 region has 14 residues. Trimming removed 8 bases from V and 4 bases from J, with 15 bases in between.

This rearrangement joins TRBV7-2 to TRBJ2-7; TRBD1 matches 7 bases. Germline V gives CDR1 SGHTA, CDR2 FQGNSA. The CDR3 loop spans 14 amino acids. The trim removed 5 bases at V and 4 bases at J, leaving 8 bases unmatched. The CDR3 DNA reads as TGTGCCAGCAGCCTGACAGGGAAATCGTACGAGCAGTACTTC. Translating it yields CASSLTGKSYEQYF.

The V and J genes are TRBV4-3 and TRBJ1-4; D is ambiguous. This CDR3 spans 17 amino acids. Germline V CDR1 and CDR2: LGHNA, YSLEER. Trimming removed 0 bases at V and 8 bases at J, with 19 bases between. DNA of the CDR3: TGCGCCAGCAGCCAAGACGCCCAGCGGATAATTGGGGAAAAACTGTTTTTT. Translated: CASSQDAQRIIGEKLFF.

The V and J genes are TRBV7-9 and TRBJ1-2; maybe TRBD1 (6 bases). Trimming cost V 5 bases and J 0 bases, with 16 bases left between them. CDR3 length: 16 amino acids. CDR1 is SEHNR, CDR2 FQNEAQ, per germline (reference sequence). Here the CDR3 reads CASSPPTGASNYGYTF. The CDR3 nucleotides are TGTGCCAGCAGCCCCCCGACAGGCGCCTCTAACTATGGCTACACCTTC.

The chain employs TRBV11-2 and TRBJ1-5; maybe TRBD1 (5 bases). The CDR3 is 13 residues long. Trimming pared 3 bases from V and 4 bases from J, leaving 7 bases between. In germline, CDR1 is SGHAT, CDR2 FQNNGV. The CDR3 loop is CASSLGLNQPQHF. Written as DNA, the CDR3 is TGTGCCAGCAGCTTGGGGCTTAATCAGCCCCAGCATTTT.

A single count supports this clone. Other DNA sequences in the same sample also yield this CDR3. V is TRBV9 and J is TRBJ1-1, with 7 nucleotides matching TRBD1. V lost 0 bases and J lost 2; bases outside the gene matches: 4. The CDR3 covers 15 residues. Per germline, CDR1 SGDLS and CDR2 YYNGEE. CDR3: CASSVEGAPNTEAFF. The CDR3 DNA sequence: TGTGCCAGCAGCGTAGAGGGGGCACCAAACACTGAAGCTTTCTTT.

V and J are TRBV7-2 and TRBJ1-2, with unresolved D. Trimming removed 3 bases from V and 0 bases from J, with 14 bases in between. The germline gives CDR1 SGHTA, CDR2 FQGNSA. The CDR3 loop spans 16 amino acids. For the CDR3, the DNA is TGTGCCAGCAGCTTTTCTTATGAGGGTACTAACTATGGCTACACCTTC. Translation gives CASSFSYEGTNYGYTF.

This clone was counted only a few times. This rearrangement joins TRBV7-9 to TRBJ2-1, with 10 bases identical to TRBD2. Per the germline V gene, CDR1 is SEHNR and CDR2 is FQNEAQ (reference sequence). The CDR3 runs to 13 residues. With V trimmed by 6 bases and J by 8 bases, 4 bases remained unmatched. CDR3 coding DNA: TGTGCCAGCAGTCGAAGCGGGAGGGATGAGCAGTTCTTC. As protein: CASSRSGRDEQFF.